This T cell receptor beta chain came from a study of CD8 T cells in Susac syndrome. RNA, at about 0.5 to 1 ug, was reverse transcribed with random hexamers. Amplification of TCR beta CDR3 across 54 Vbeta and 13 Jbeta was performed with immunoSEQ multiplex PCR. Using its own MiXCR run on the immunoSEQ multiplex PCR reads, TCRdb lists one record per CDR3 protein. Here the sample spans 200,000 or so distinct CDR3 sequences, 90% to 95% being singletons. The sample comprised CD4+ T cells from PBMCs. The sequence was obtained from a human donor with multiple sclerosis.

CDR3 DNA: TGTGCCAGCTCTCTACGGGATTCGGGGCGTGAGCAGTTCTTC. Amino acid sequence: CASSLRDSGREQFF. The chain employs TRBV18 and TRBJ2-1; D is tentatively TRBD1 or TRBD2 (5 bases each). The CDR3 is 14 amino acids. CDR1 KGHSH and CDR2 LQKENI come from the germline V gene. V lost 6 bases and J 9 bases, leaving 18 bases between the germline ends. Together with reference TRBV18 and TRBJ2-1, the CDR3 gives the full variable domain: NAGVMQNPRHLVRRRGQEARLRCSPMKGHSHVYWYRQLPEEGLKFMVYLQKENIIDESGMPKERFSAEFPKEGPSILRIQQVVRGDSAAYFCASSLRDSGREQFFGPGTRLTVL.